This T cell receptor beta chain was found in a study of blood T cell repertoires in COVID-19. CDR1 is DFQATT, CDR2 SNEGSKA, per germline (reference sequence). V lost 4 bases and J lost 8; bases outside the gene matches: 4. The CDR3 is 11 amino acids. Libraries were prepared by immunoSEQ multiplex PCR; TCRdb keeps only in-frame clonotypes and omits some of them. This sample has roughly 310,000 clones, with around 90% found just once. Individuals aged about 18 to 100 years were recruited from approximately 22 US areas. The study counted Cohort 3 donors as recovered given two negative PCRs, clearance, or symptom resolution.

The rearrangement joins TRBV20-1 to TRBJ1-1; TRBD1 matches at 7 bases. The sequence was collected from a man in his 60s who had recovered from COVID-19. Material for sequencing was PBMCs or T cells enriched from blood (not recorded which). The CDR3 spells CSAKPDREAFF. The CDR3 DNA reads TGCAGTGCTAAGCCGGACAGGGAAGCTTTCTTT.